Listed below are T cell receptor beta chains from one sample, sequenced in a study of shared clonotypes between healthy human individuals. The data were produced by immunoSEQ multiplex PCR, yet TCRdb's version contains in-frame clones alone and is incomplete. The sample carries about 2.2 million clones, roughly 95% recorded once. Material: naive CD8+ T cells from PBMCs. The receptors come from a man younger than 35 in good health. Some clones in this sample may be carry-over from other donors' samples. Each CDR3 is given with its conserved first and last residue. D genes are given only for firm matches. Only some rows state a clone size, as once, few, many or a class for expanded clones.

V gene: TRBV28
clone size: NA
J gene: TRBJ2-1
D gene: TRBD2
CDR3 DNA: TGTGCCAGCGGGACTAGTTGGGCCGGGGAACGATACAATGAGCAGTTCTTC
CDR3 protein: CASGTSWAGERYNEQFF

V gene: TRBV28
clone size: NA
J gene: TRBJ2-1
D gene: TRBD2
CDR3 DNA: TGTGCCAGCAGTTTAAGGTCGGCCGGGACTAGCGGGAGGGCATTTCACAATGAGCAGTTCTTC
CDR3 protein: CASSLRSAGTSGRAFHNEQFF

V gene: TRBV15
clone size: NA
J gene: TRBJ1-4
D gene: NA
CDR3 DNA: TGTGCCACCAGCAGAGAAGGACGTAATGAAAAACTGTTTTTT
CDR3 protein: CATSREGRNEKLFF

V gene: TRBV4-2
clone size: NA
J gene: TRBJ2-7
D gene: NA
CDR3 DNA: TGTGCCAGCAGCCAAGTTCTACTACAGGGCACCGAGCAGTACTTC
CDR3 protein: CASSQVLLQGTEQYF

V gene: TRBV4-2
clone size: NA
J gene: TRBJ2-1
D gene: TRBD2
CDR3 DNA: TGTGCCAGCAGCCTTAGCGGGAGTACCCTTAGATACAATGAGCAGTTCTTC
CDR3 protein: CASSLSGSTLRYNEQFF

V gene: TRBV27
clone size: NA
J gene: TRBJ2-2
D gene: NA
CDR3 DNA: TGTGCCAGCAGTTCGATCGAACACCAAGGGCGGGAGCTGTTTTTT
CDR3 protein: CASSSIEHQGRELFF

V gene: TRBV6-5
clone size: once
J gene: TRBJ1-1
D gene: NA
CDR3 DNA: TGTGCCAGCAGTTCTGGGCCGGGGACTGAAGCTTTCTTT
CDR3 protein: CASSSGPGTEAFF

V gene: TRBV12-2
clone size: few
J gene: TRBJ1-4
D gene: NA
CDR3 DNA: TGTGCAAGTCGCTCGACAGCTAATGAAAAACTGTTTTTT
CDR3 protein: CASRSTANEKLFF

V gene: TRBV25-1
clone size: NA
J gene: TRBJ2-3
D gene: NA
CDR3 DNA: TGTGCCAGCAGTGCGACAGTTGGAGATACGCAGTATTTT
CDR3 protein: CASSATVGDTQYF

V gene: TRBV28
clone size: NA
J gene: TRBJ1-2
D gene: TRBD1
CDR3 DNA: TGTGCCAGCAGTTTGACAGGGACAACCTACTATGGCTACACCTTC
CDR3 protein: CASSLTGTTYYGYTF

V gene: TRBV13
clone size: NA
J gene: TRBJ1-1
D gene: TRBD1
CDR3 DNA: TGTGCCAGCAGTTACGGACAGGGAGGGGTCCCAGCTTTCTTT
CDR3 protein: CASSYGQGGVPAFF

V gene: TRBV28
clone size: NA
J gene: TRBJ2-1
D gene: NA
CDR3 DNA: TGTGCCAGCAGCCTCATTGGGCTTGGGACTCACAATGAGCAGTTCTTC
CDR3 protein: CASSLIGLGTHNEQFF

V gene: TRBV29-1
clone size: NA
J gene: TRBJ2-1
D gene: NA
CDR3 DNA: TGCAGCGTTGAAGATCAAGGGTTTTACAATGAGCAGTTCTTC
CDR3 protein: CSVEDQGFYNEQFF

V gene: TRBV7-9
clone size: NA
J gene: TRBJ2-1
D gene: NA
CDR3 DNA: TGTGCCAGCAGCTTAGAGGACGGATACAATGAGCAGTTCTTC
CDR3 protein: CASSLEDGYNEQFF

V gene: TRBV28
clone size: NA
J gene: TRBJ2-5
D gene: TRBD1
CDR3 DNA: TGTGCCAGCAGCCCCGAACCGGGACAGGGGGCAAGGGAGACCCAGTACTTC
CDR3 protein: CASSPEPGQGARETQYF

V gene: TRBV15
clone size: once
J gene: TRBJ2-1
D gene: TRBD2
CDR3 DNA: TGTGCCACCAGCAGGAGGTTAGCGGGCCGTTACAATGAGCAGTTCTTC
CDR3 protein: CATSRRLAGRYNEQFF

V gene: TRBV27
clone size: NA
J gene: TRBJ2-5
D gene: NA
CDR3 DNA: TGTGCCAGCAGGTCAGATCTCCAAGAGACCCAGTACTTC
CDR3 protein: CASRSDLQETQYF

V gene: TRBV29-1
clone size: NA
J gene: TRBJ2-2
D gene: NA
CDR3 DNA: TGCAGCGTTGAAGAAGGCTTGGCGGGCACCGGGGAGCTGTTTTTT
CDR3 protein: CSVEEGLAGTGELFF

V gene: TRBV9
clone size: NA
J gene: TRBJ2-3
D gene: NA
CDR3 DNA: TGTGCCAGCAGCGTAGAAGGGGGAGATGCAGATACGCAGTATTTT
CDR3 protein: CASSVEGGDADTQYF

V gene: TRBV6-1
clone size: NA
J gene: TRBJ1-2
D gene: NA
CDR3 DNA: TGTGCCAGCAGTGAACCCCACGGAGCTAACTATGGCTACACCTTC
CDR3 protein: CASSEPHGANYGYTF

V gene: TRBV11-2
clone size: NA
J gene: TRBJ1-4
D gene: NA
CDR3 DNA: TGTGCCAGCAGCAGCCGGGATTCTCCAAATGAAAAACTGTTTTTT
CDR3 protein: CASSSRDSPNEKLFF

V gene: TRBV7-6
clone size: once
J gene: TRBJ2-2
D gene: NA
CDR3 DNA: TGTGCCAGCAGCTTAGATCGGACAGGGAGGGGAAACACCGGGGAGCTGTTTTTT
CDR3 protein: CASSLDRTGRGNTGELFF

V gene: TRBV10-3
clone size: once
J gene: TRBJ1-2
D gene: NA
CDR3 DNA: TGTGCCATCACTGGGGACGATGGAAGGGGCTACACCTTC
CDR3 protein: CAITGDDGRGYTF

V gene: TRBV6-5
clone size: NA
J gene: TRBJ2-1
D gene: TRBD1
CDR3 DNA: TGTGCCAGCAGTAAGGACAGGGTAACTTACAATGAGCAGTTCTTC
CDR3 protein: CASSKDRVTYNEQFF

V gene: TRBV19
clone size: NA
J gene: TRBJ1-1
D gene: NA
CDR3 DNA: TGTGCCAGTATCCGGCACGGGTATCAAGCTTTCTTT
CDR3 protein: CASIRHGYQAFF

V gene: TRBV30
clone size: few
J gene: TRBJ1-5
D gene: TRBD1
CDR3 DNA: TGTGCCTGGAGTGTACAGGGGGCGTCAAGTCAGCCCCAGCATTTT
CDR3 protein: CAWSVQGASSQPQHF

V gene: TRBV7-8
clone size: NA
J gene: TRBJ2-3
D gene: NA
CDR3 DNA: TGTGCCAGCAGCTGGCTGGGCGGCCGGGGAGATACGCAGTATTTT
CDR3 protein: CASSWLGGRGDTQYF

V gene: TRBV6-5
clone size: NA
J gene: TRBJ2-1
D gene: NA
CDR3 DNA: TGTGCCAGCAGTTACTCGGCGCCCAGCGCGTACAATGAGCAGTTCTTC
CDR3 protein: CASSYSAPSAYNEQFF

V gene: TRBV5-4
clone size: NA
J gene: TRBJ2-7
D gene: TRBD2
CDR3 DNA: TGTGCCAGCAGCCTGACTAGCGGGCCGTTCTACGAGCAGTACTTC
CDR3 protein: CASSLTSGPFYEQYF

V gene: TRBV9
clone size: NA
J gene: TRBJ2-3
D gene: NA
CDR3 DNA: TGTGCCAGCAGCGTAGAACTAGCTGGAGGTACGCAGTATTTT
CDR3 protein: CASSVELAGGTQYF

V gene: TRBV4-2
clone size: NA
J gene: TRBJ1-1
D gene: NA
CDR3 DNA: TGTGCCAGCAGCCAAGGGGCAGGGAACACTGAAGCTTTCTTT
CDR3 protein: CASSQGAGNTEAFF

V gene: TRBV5-1
clone size: NA
J gene: TRBJ2-7
D gene: TRBD1
CDR3 DNA: TGCGCCAGCAGCTGGGGCGGACAGGGGGGCTACGAGCAGTACTTC
CDR3 protein: CASSWGGQGGYEQYF

V gene: TRBV5-3
clone size: NA
J gene: TRBJ2-7
D gene: TRBD1
CDR3 DNA: TGTGCCAGAAGCTATCAACTGAGGACAGGGCCAACCTACGAGCAGTACTTC
CDR3 protein: CARSYQLRTGPTYEQYF

V gene: TRBV2
clone size: NA
J gene: TRBJ1-4
D gene: NA
CDR3 DNA: TGTGCCGGGGGGGGCGCGTTATCTAATGAAAAACTGTTTTTT
CDR3 protein: CAGGGALSNEKLFF

V gene: TRBV4-1
clone size: NA
J gene: TRBJ2-7
D gene: TRBD1
CDR3 DNA: TGCGCCAGCAGCCGGAATTTCGCACCGGGACAGGGAATCTACGAGCAGTACTTC
CDR3 protein: CASSRNFAPGQGIYEQYF

V gene: TRBV28
clone size: NA
J gene: TRBJ2-2
D gene: NA
CDR3 DNA: TGTGCCAGCCCCAGCCCTAATAACACCGGGGAGCTGTTTTTT
CDR3 protein: CASPSPNNTGELFF

V gene: TRBV4-1
clone size: NA
J gene: TRBJ2-7
D gene: NA
CDR3 DNA: TGCGCCAGCAGCCAAGACAGGATGTTAGGTGTGATTGTCTACGAGCAGTACTTC
CDR3 protein: CASSQDRMLGVIVYEQYF

V gene: TRBV7-8
clone size: once
J gene: TRBJ1-2
D gene: NA
CDR3 DNA: TGTGCCAGCAGCTTAGATGCAGGCCTAATGATACGTGGCTACACCTTC
CDR3 protein: CASSLDAGLMIRGYTF

V gene: TRBV27
clone size: NA
J gene: TRBJ2-3
D gene: NA
CDR3 DNA: TGTGCCAGCAGTTTTTTGCGGGCTAGCACAGATACGCAGTATTTT
CDR3 protein: CASSFLRASTDTQYF

V gene: TRBV4-1
clone size: NA
J gene: TRBJ2-6
D gene: NA
CDR3 DNA: TGCGCCAGCAAGTTCGAGACACCCAGCTCTGGGGCCAACGTCCTGACTTTC
CDR3 protein: CASKFETPSSGANVLTF

V gene: TRBV25-1
clone size: NA
J gene: TRBJ2-5
D gene: TRBD2
CDR3 DNA: TGTGCCAGCACACAACGGGGGGTCCAAGAGACCCAGTACTTC
CDR3 protein: CASTQRGVQETQYF

V gene: TRBV9
clone size: NA
J gene: TRBJ1-2
D gene: NA
CDR3 DNA: TGTGCCAGCAGCCCATCCGGCGGCAGGGGTCTCTATGGCTACACCTTC
CDR3 protein: CASSPSGGRGLYGYTF

V gene: TRBV28
clone size: NA
J gene: TRBJ2-1
D gene: NA
CDR3 DNA: TGTGCCAGCAGTTTTCGGGGTGGGAGAAACAATGAGCAGTTCTTC
CDR3 protein: CASSFRGGRNNEQFF

V gene: TRBV2
clone size: NA
J gene: TRBJ2-7
D gene: NA
CDR3 DNA: TGTGCCAGCAGCGAAACACTACTATACGAGCAGTACTTC
CDR3 protein: CASSETLLYEQYF

V gene: TRBV27
clone size: NA
J gene: TRBJ2-7
D gene: NA
CDR3 DNA: TGTGCCAGCAGTTTGGTTGAGGCGGGAAACACCTACGAGCAGTACTTC
CDR3 protein: CASSLVEAGNTYEQYF

V gene: TRBV18
clone size: NA
J gene: TRBJ2-5
D gene: NA
CDR3 DNA: TGTGCCAGCTCACCGCTGGAAACGAGTCTGTTGGAGACCCAGTACTTC
CDR3 protein: CASSPLETSLLETQYF

V gene: TRBV28
clone size: few
J gene: TRBJ1-3
D gene: NA
CDR3 DNA: TGTGCCAGCAGTTCCACAGGGAATGGAAACACCATATATTTT
CDR3 protein: CASSSTGNGNTIYF